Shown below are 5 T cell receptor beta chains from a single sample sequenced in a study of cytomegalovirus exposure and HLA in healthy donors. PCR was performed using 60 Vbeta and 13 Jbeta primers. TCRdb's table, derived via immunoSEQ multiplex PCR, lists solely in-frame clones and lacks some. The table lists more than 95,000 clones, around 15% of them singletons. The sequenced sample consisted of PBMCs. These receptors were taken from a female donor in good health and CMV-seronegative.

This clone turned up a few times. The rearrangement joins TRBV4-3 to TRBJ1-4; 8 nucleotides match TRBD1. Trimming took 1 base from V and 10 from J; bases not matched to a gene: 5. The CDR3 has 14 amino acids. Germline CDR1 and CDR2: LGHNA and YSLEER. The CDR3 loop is CASSQVDRVGKLFF. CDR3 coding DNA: TGCGCCAGCAGCCAAGTGGACAGGGTTGGAAAACTGTTTTTT.

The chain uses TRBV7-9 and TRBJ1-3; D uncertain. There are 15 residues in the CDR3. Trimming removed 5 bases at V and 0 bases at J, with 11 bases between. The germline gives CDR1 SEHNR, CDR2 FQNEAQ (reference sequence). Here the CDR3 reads CASSPEGYSGNTIYF. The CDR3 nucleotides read TGTGCCAGCAGCCCGGAGGGCTACTCTGGAAACACCATATATTTT.

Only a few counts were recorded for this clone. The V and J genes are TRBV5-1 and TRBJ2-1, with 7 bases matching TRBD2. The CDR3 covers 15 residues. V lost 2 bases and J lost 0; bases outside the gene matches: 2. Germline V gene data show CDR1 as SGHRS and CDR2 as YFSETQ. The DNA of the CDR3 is TGCGCCAGCAGCTTAGCGGGAAGCTCCTACAATGAGCAGTTCTTC. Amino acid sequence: CASSLAGSSYNEQFF.

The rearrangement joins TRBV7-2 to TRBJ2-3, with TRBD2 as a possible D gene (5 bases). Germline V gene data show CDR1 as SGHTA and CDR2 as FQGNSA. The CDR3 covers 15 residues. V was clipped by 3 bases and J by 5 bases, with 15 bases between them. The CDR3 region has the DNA TGTGCCAGCAGCTTGAGCGGCCCTTCCGAAGATACGCAGTATTTT. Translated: CASSLSGPSEDTQYF.

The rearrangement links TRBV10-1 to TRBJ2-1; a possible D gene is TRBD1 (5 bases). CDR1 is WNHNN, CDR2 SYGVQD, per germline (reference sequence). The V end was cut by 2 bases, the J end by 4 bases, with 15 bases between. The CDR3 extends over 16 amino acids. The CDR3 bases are TGCGCCAGCAGTGAGGGAGCACAGGCCACTTACAATGAGCAGTTCTTC. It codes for CASSEGAQATYNEQFF.